The present entry profiles one TCR beta chain with its context. A CD45RA-negative memory subset and a CD45RA+ naive subset were separated from the CD4+ cells. Per the germline V gene, CDR1 is SGHAT and CDR2 is FQNNGV. Trimming stripped 3 bases from V and 1 base from J, with 12 bases between. The CDR3 is 16 amino acids. These data are taken from a study of shared clonotypes between healthy human individuals. Only in-frame clones appear in the TCRdb table, and some are missing; sequencing was by immunoSEQ multiplex PCR. The profile shows over a million clones, roughly 96% of them singletons. The chain uses TRBV11-2 and TRBJ2-2; D gene ambiguous. The sample was naive CD4+ T cells sorted from blood. Subset: CD45RA+ positively selected. The TCR comes from a man aged 25 to 40 in good health. In DNA form, the CDR3 reads TGTGCCAGCAGCTTGCTCGGCGGAAGGAACACCGGGGAGCTGTTTTTT. It codes for CASSLLGGRNTGELFF.